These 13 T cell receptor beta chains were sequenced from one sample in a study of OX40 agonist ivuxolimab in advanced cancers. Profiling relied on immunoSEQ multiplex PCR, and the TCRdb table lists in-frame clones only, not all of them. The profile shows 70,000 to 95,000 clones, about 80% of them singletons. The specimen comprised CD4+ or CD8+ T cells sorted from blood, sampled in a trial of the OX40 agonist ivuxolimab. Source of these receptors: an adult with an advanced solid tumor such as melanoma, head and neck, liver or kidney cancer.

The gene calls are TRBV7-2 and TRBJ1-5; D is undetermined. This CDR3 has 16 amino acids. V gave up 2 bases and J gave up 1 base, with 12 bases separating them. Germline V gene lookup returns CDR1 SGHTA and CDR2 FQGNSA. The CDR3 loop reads CASSLIGPESNQPQHF. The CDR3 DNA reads TGTGCCAGCAGCTTAATAGGCCCGGAGAGCAATCAGCCCCAGCATTTT.

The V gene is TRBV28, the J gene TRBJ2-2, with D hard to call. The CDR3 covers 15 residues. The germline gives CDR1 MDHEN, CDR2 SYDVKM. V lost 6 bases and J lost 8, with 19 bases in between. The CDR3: CASSYLRPERGELFF. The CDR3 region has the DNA TGTGCCAGCAGCTACCTCAGGCCTGAACGTGGGGAGCTGTTTTTT.

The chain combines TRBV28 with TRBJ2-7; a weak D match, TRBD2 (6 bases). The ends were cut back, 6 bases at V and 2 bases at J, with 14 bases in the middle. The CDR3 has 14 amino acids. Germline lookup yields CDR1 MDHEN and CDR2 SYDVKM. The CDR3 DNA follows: TGTGCCAGCAGGGAAGGGCGGGGAACCTACGAGCAGTACGTC. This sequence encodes CASREGRGTYEQYV.

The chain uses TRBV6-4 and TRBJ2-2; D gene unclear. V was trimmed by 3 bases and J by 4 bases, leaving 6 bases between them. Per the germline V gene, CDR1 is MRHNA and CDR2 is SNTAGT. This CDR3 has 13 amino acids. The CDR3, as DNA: TGTGCCAGCAGTGAAACGGGCACCGGGGAGCTGTTTTTT. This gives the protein CASSETGTGELFF.

The CDR3 nucleotides are TGTGCCAGCAGCTTAGCTGAAAGGGGACCCACTGAAGCTTTCTTT. Translated: CASSLAERGPTEAFF. The chain links TRBV7-9 to TRBJ1-1; possibly TRBD1 for D (5 bases). The CDR3 extends over 15 amino acids. Germline V gene sequence: CDR1 SEHNR, CDR2 FQNEAQ (reference sequence). Trimming took off 0 bases at V and 4 bases at J, with 12 bases between the two ends.

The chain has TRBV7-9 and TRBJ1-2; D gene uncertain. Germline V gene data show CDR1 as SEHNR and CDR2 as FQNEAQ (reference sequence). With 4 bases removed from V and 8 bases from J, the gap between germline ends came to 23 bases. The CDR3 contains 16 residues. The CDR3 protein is CASSSEQRLAESGYTF. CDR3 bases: TGTGCCAGCAGCTCGGAACAACGACTTGCGGAATCAGGCTACACCTTC.

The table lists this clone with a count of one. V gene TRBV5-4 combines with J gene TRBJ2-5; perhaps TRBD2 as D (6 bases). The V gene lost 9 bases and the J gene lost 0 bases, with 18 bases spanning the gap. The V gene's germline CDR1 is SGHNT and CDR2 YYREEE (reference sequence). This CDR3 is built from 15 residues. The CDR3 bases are TGTGCCACCTATGAGGGCGGGGCGTACCAAGAGACCCAGTACTTC. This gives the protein CATYEGGAYQETQYF.

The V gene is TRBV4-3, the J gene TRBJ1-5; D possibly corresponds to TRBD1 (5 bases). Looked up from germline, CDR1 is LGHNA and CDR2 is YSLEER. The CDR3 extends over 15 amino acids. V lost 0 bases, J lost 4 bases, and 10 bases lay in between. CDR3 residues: CASSQDRGENQPQHF. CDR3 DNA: TGCGCCAGCAGCCAAGATAGAGGGGAAAATCAGCCCCAGCATTTT.

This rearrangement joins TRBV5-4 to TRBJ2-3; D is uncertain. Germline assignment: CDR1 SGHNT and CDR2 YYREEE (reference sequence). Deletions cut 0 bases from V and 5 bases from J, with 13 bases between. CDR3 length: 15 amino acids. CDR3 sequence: CASSLGAGTKDTQYF. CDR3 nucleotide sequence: TGTGCCAGCAGCTTGGGAGCAGGAACAAAAGATACGCAGTATTTT.

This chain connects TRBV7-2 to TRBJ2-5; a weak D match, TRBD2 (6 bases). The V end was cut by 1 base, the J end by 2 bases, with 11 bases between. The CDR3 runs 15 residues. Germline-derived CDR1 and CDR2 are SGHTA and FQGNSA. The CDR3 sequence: CASSLGRGSQETQYF. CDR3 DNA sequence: TGTGCCAGCAGCTTAGGGAGGGGATCACAAGAGACCCAGTACTTC. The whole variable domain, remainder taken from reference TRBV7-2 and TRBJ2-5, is GAGVSQSPSNKVTEKGKDVELRCDPISGHTALYWYRQSLGQGLEFLIYFQGNSAPDKSGLPSDRFSAERTGGSVSTLTIQRTQQEDSAVYLCASSLGRGSQETQYFGPGTRLLVL.

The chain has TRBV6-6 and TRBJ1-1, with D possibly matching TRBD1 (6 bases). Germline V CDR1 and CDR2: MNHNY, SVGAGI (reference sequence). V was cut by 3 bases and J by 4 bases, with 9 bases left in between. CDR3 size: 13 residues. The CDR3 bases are TGTGCCAGCAGTTATGAGGGGGGCACTGAAGCTTTCTTT. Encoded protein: CASSYEGGTEAFF.

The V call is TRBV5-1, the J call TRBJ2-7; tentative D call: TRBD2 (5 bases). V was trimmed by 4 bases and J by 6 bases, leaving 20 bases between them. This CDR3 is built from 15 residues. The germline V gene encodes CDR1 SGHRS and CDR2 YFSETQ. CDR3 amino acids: CASSPGDGIGFEQYF. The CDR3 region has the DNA TGCGCCAGCAGCCCTGGCGACGGGATTGGATTCGAGCAGTACTTC.

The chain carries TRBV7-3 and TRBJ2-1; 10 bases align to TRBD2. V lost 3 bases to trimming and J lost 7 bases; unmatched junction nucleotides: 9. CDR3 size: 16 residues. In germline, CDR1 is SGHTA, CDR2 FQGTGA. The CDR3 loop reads CASSLAPSGSFNEQFF. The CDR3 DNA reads TGTGCCAGCAGCTTGGCCCCTAGCGGGAGTTTTAATGAGCAGTTCTTC.